This T cell receptor (beta chain) was sequenced during a study of T cells after yellow fever vaccination. Each CDR3 protein is one row after TCRdb ran MiXCR on the 5' RACE reads. Among just under 600,000 distinct CDR3 sequences listed, about 13% were seen once. This CDR3 contains 13 residues. The V gene lost 4 bases and the J gene lost 1 base, with 8 bases spanning the gap. The V gene's germline CDR1 is SGDLS and CDR2 YYNGEE. This TCR was sampled from a man aged 25 to 40 who received the YFV17D yellow fever vaccine. V gene TRBV9 combines with J gene TRBJ1-1; no definite D call. Material: PBMCs, obtained on the day of the yellow fever booster vaccination. Here the CDR3 DNA reads TGTGCCAGCAGCATGGATACGAACACTGAAGCTTTCTTT. It encodes CASSMDTNTEAFF.